The 32 T cell receptor beta chains in this list originate from one sample, sequenced in a study of blood T cell repertoires in COVID-19. The method was immunoSEQ multiplex PCR; TCRdb's version includes in-frame clones alone and lacks a portion of them. Here the sample spans over 250,000 clones, around 90% being singletons. Material for sequencing was PBMCs or T cells enriched from blood (not recorded which). The receptors stem from a man in his 60s who had recovered from COVID-19.

The rearrangement links TRBV11-3 to TRBJ2-1, with TRBD2 matching over 8 bases. Germline CDR1 reads SGHNT; CDR2 reads YENEEA. CDR3 length: 17 residues. The V segment lost 5 bases and the J segment 7 bases; nucleotides outside the gene matches: 16. Here the CDR3 DNA reads TGTGCCAGCAGCCCGATAACGGGGGGGTTGGGTTGGAATGAGCAGTTCTTC. It codes for CASSPITGGLGWNEQFF.

The V call is TRBV6-5, the J call TRBJ1-1; the match to TRBD1 covers 7 bases. The CDR3 length is 14 residues. Germline lookup yields CDR1 MNHEY and CDR2 SVGAGI. V shed 10 bases, J shed 5 bases, and the junction held 13 bases outside the gene matches. The CDR3 region has the DNA TGTGCCACCGAATCCTCAGGGGGAGCTACTGAAGCTTTCTTT. It encodes CATESSGGATEAFF.

The chain recombines TRBV7-2 with TRBJ2-5, with 10 bases aligning to TRBD1. The CDR3 loop spans 17 amino acids. Germline V gene sequence: CDR1 SGHTA, CDR2 FQGNSA. J gave up 2 bases and V 3 bases, and 9 bases lay outside the gene matches. The CDR3 sequence: CASSFATGGLLQETQYF. The CDR3 coding sequence is TGTGCCAGCAGCTTCGCGACAGGGGGCCTTTTGCAAGAGACCCAGTACTTC.

A few counts support this clone. The rearrangement uses TRBV30 and TRBJ2-7, with D tentatively TRBD1 (5 bases). The CDR3 runs to 13 residues. Germline loops: CDR1 GTSNPN, CDR2 SVGIG (reference sequence). Trimming took 3 bases from V and 3 from J, leaving 12 bases between them. The CDR3 DNA follows: TGTGCCTGGAGCGTAGGGGAAGGCTACGAGCAGTACTTC. This gives the protein CAWSVGEGYEQYF. Full variable domain (missing parts from reference TRBV30 and TRBJ2-7): SQTIHQWPATLVQPVGSPLSLECTVEGTSNPNLYWYRQAAGRGLQLLFYSVGIGQISSEVPQNLSASRPQDRQFILSSKKLLLSDSGFYLCAWSVGEGYEQYFGPGTRLTVT.

The genes are TRBV5-1 and TRBJ2-2; D possibly corresponds to TRBD2 (5 bases). The germline V gene has CDR1 SGHRS and CDR2 YFSETQ. The V and J ends lost 4 bases and 0 bases respectively, with 10 bases between them. There are 15 residues in the CDR3. CDR3 sequence: CASSSSGANTGELFF. The CDR3 nucleotides read TGCGCCAGCAGCAGCAGCGGAGCGAACACCGGGGAGCTGTTTTTT.

This chain connects TRBV5-4 to TRBJ2-1, with D hard to call. V lost 10 bases, J lost 6 bases, and 11 bases lay in between. Looked up from germline, CDR1 is SGHNT and CDR2 is YYREEE (reference sequence). CDR3 length: 11 residues. This chain's CDR3 is CAHSWVNEQFF. CDR3 DNA sequence: TGTGCCCATAGCTGGGTCAATGAGCAGTTCTTC.

The V call is TRBV3-1 (or the pseudogene TRBV3-2), the J call TRBJ1-1, with D perhaps matching TRBD1 (6 bases). There are 14 residues in the CDR3. Germline V gives CDR1 LGHDT, CDR2 YNNKEL (reference sequence). Trimming shortened V by 8 bases and J by 10 bases, and 23 bases separated the two germline ends. The CDR3 coding sequence is TGTGCCAGCTCCGCCGCCAGCAGGGGTGTTGGAGCTTTCTTT. Protein: CASSAASRGVGAFF.

This chain links TRBV6-5 with TRBJ2-3, with 9 bases aligning to TRBD1. The CDR3 is made up of 15 amino acids. Germline V gives CDR1 MNHEY, CDR2 SVGAGI. Germline trimming cut 6 bases from V and 2 bases from J; bases unmatched to any gene: 6. The CDR3 sequence: CASRPGTGLTDTQYF. The CDR3 DNA reads TGTGCCAGCAGGCCCGGGACAGGGCTCACAGATACGCAGTATTTT.

The chain carries TRBV27 and TRBJ1-5, with D unresolved. Trimming removed 8 bases at V and 8 bases at J, with 16 bases between. Germline V gene data show CDR1 as MNHEY and CDR2 as SMNVEV (reference sequence). This CDR3 region has 13 residues. The CDR3 reads CASSDLPGEPQHF. For the CDR3, the DNA is TGTGCCAGCTCGGACCTCCCCGGGGAGCCCCAGCATTTT.

This clone has a handful of counts. The rearrangement uses TRBV4-2 and TRBJ2-7; the match to TRBD2 covers 7 bases. V lost 4 bases, J lost 2 bases, and 8 bases stayed unmatched. Per the germline V gene, CDR1 is LGHNA and CDR2 is YNFKEQ. This CDR3 comprises 15 residues. The DNA of the CDR3 is TGTGCCAGCAGCCCCAGCGGGACTGGAGCCTACGAGCAGTACTTC. As protein: CASSPSGTGAYEQYF.

The chain joins TRBV12-3 or TRBV12-4 to TRBJ1-1; D is uncertain. The CDR3 length is 13 residues. Trimming removed 11 bases at V and 1 base at J, with 14 bases between. CDR3 in amino acids: CAQRRGPNTEAFF. The CDR3, as DNA: TGTGCCCAGCGGCGAGGGCCGAACACTGAAGCTTTCTTT.

V and J are TRBV18 and TRBJ2-7, with unresolved D. Trimming removed 6 bases at V and 0 bases at J, with 12 bases between. The CDR3 length is 14 residues. The V gene's germline CDR1 is KGHSH and CDR2 LQKENI. CDR3 sequence (DNA): TGTGCCAGCTCCCCCCGAGTAGACTCCTACGAGCAGTACTTC. Translation: CASSPRVDSYEQYF.

This chain joins TRBV19 and TRBJ1-5; D is unclear. V lost 3 bases and J 7 bases, leaving 13 bases between the germline ends. This CDR3 has 14 amino acids. Germline V gene sequence: CDR1 LNHDA, CDR2 SQIVND (reference sequence). The CDR3 sequence is CASSMVGSGQPQHF. The CDR3, as DNA: TGTGCCAGTAGTATGGTCGGTTCAGGACAGCCCCAGCATTTT. Variable domain in full (rest from reference TRBV19 and TRBJ1-5): DGGITQSPKYLFRKEGQNVTLSCEQNLNHDAMYWYRQDPGQGLRLIYYSQIVNDFQKGDIAEGYSVSREKKESFPLTVTSAQKNPTAFYLCASSMVGSGQPQHFGDGTRLSIL.

The rearrangement uses TRBV4-1 and TRBJ2-2; the match to TRBD2 covers 13 bases. The CDR3 sequence is 19 residues long. Germline V gives CDR1 MGHRA, CDR2 YSYEKL. J gave up 5 bases and V 1 base, and 10 bases lay outside the gene matches. The CDR3 nucleotides are TGCGCCAGCAGCCAAGGTTGGACTAGCGGGAGTACTCGGACCGGGGAGCTGTTTTTT. Amino acids: CASSQGWTSGSTRTGELFF.

This chain connects TRBV6-5 to TRBJ2-3; 9 nucleotides align to TRBD2. The ends lost 0 bases at V and 4 bases at J; junction bases unmatched: 2. Germline CDR1 and CDR2: MNHEY and SVGAGI. The CDR3 has 15 amino acids. The CDR3 here is CASSYSLAGSDTQYF. The CDR3 DNA reads TGTGCCAGCAGTTACTCTCTAGCGGGGTCAGATACGCAGTATTTT.

The chain uses TRBV4-1 and TRBJ1-6; 7 bases match TRBD1. Trimming removed 3 bases from V and 11 bases from J; junction bases left unmatched: 10. The germline V gene has CDR1 MGHRA and CDR2 YSYEKL. There are 15 residues in the CDR3. The CDR3 reads CASSHADREKTPLHF. CDR3 DNA: TGCGCCAGCAGCCATGCCGACAGGGAGAAGACACCCCTCCACTTT.

As concerns this clone: Other DNA variants within this sample encode the same CDR3. V and J are TRBV6-1 and TRBJ2-3; D is unclear. The V end was cut by 2 bases, the J end by 2 bases, with 5 bases between. CDR3 length: 13 residues. Germline V gives CDR1 MNHNS, CDR2 SASEGT. The CDR3 sequence: CASSERYTDTQYF. The CDR3 coding sequence is TGTGCCAGCAGTGAACGTTACACAGATACGCAGTATTTT.

The chain joins TRBV6-1 to TRBJ2-7; D gene uncertain. The V and J ends lost 2 bases and 2 bases respectively, with 7 bases between them. Germline loops: CDR1 MNHNS, CDR2 SASEGT. The CDR3 consists of 13 residues. Here the CDR3 DNA reads TGTGCCAGCAGTGAATTTCATCCCTACGAGCAGTACTTC. Translated, it gives CASSEFHPYEQYF.

The chain combines TRBV9 with TRBJ2-1, with 7 bases fitting TRBD2. After removal of 4 bases from V and 1 base from J, the junction contained 5 bases not matched to a gene. The CDR3 is 15 residues long. Germline assignment: CDR1 SGDLS and CDR2 YYNGEE. In nucleotides, the CDR3 is TGTGCCAGCAGCTTAGACGGGGGGTCCTACAATGAGCAGTTCTTC. It is translated as CASSLDGGSYNEQFF.

In DNA form, the CDR3 reads TGTGCCAGCAGCTCAGAGGGGGCAACTAATGAAAAACTGTTTTTT. Residues: CASSSEGATNEKLFF. The genes are TRBV7-8 and TRBJ1-4; a possible D gene is TRBD1 (6 bases). The germline V gene has CDR1 SGHVS and CDR2 FQNEAQ. The V end lost 4 bases, the J end lost 0 bases, and 9 bases lay between the germline ends. CDR3 length equals 15 residues.

This clone appeared once. This chain uses TRBV5-1 with TRBJ1-1; a weak D match, TRBD1 (6 bases). Trimming cost V 0 bases and J 1 base, with 13 bases left between them. The CDR3 spans 16 residues. The germline CDR1 and CDR2 sequences are SGHRS and YFSETQ. DNA of the CDR3: TGCGCCAGCAGCTTGGTAGGGGGGGTAGAGAACACTGAAGCTTTCTTT. Its translation is CASSLVGGVENTEAFF.

The V and J genes are TRBV5-4 and TRBJ1-2; possible D gene TRBD1, 5 bases. This CDR3 has 14 amino acids. Germline lookup yields CDR1 SGHNT and CDR2 YYREEE (reference sequence). The V end was cut by 4 bases, the J end by 5 bases, with 15 bases between. The CDR3 bases are TGTGCCAGCAGCCGGTGGGGGGTCGGGTATGGCTACACCTTC. This gives the protein CASSRWGVGYGYTF.

The CDR3 spells CASSLGTSGGETQYF. DNA of the CDR3: TGTGCCAGCAGCTTAGGCACTAGCGGGGGTGAGACCCAGTACTTC. The chain uses TRBV5-8 and TRBJ2-5, with TRBD2 matching over 11 bases. This CDR3 region has 15 residues. Germline CDR1 SGHTS, CDR2 YDEGEE. Germline trimming cut 2 bases from V and 5 bases from J; bases unmatched to any gene: 5.

The chain joins TRBV23-1 to TRBJ1-5, with D maybe TRBD1 (5 bases). TRBV23-1 is an ORF; its function is uncertain. The CDR3 is made up of 23 amino acids. The ends were cut back, 6 bases at V and 3 bases at J, with 39 bases in the middle. CDR3 amino acids: CASRRLTREGLPVQSWSNQPQHF. Here the CDR3 DNA reads TGCGCCAGCAGGCGCCTTACCAGGGAAGGTCTCCCTGTCCAATCATGGTCCAATCAGCCCCAGCATTTT.

The chain carries TRBV7-9 and TRBJ2-7; TRBD1 matches at 7 bases. The V gene end was trimmed by 4 bases and the J gene end by 2 bases; junction bases not matched to a gene: 5. Germline values: CDR1 SEHNR, CDR2 FQNEAQ (reference sequence). The CDR3 loop spans 14 amino acids. The CDR3 coding sequence is TGTGCCAGCAGCTCGACAGGGCCTGCCTACGAGCAGTACTTC. Translated, it gives CASSSTGPAYEQYF.

The gene calls are TRBV6-2 or TRBV6-3 and TRBJ2-7; 7 bases line up with TRBD1. The CDR3 has 16 residues. Germline CDR1 reads MNHEY; CDR2 reads SVGEGT. The ends lost 6 bases at V and 1 base at J; junction bases unmatched: 12. The DNA of the CDR3 is TGTGCCAGCAGCTATACACCGGGACAGCCATCCTACGAGCAGTACTTC. It translates to CASSYTPGQPSYEQYF.

The chain links TRBV28 to TRBJ1-2; 8 positions agree with TRBD1. This CDR3 region has 17 residues. Per the germline V gene, CDR1 is MDHEN and CDR2 is SYDVKM. V was pared by 6 bases and J by 1 base, with 13 bases of the junction left unmatched. DNA for the CDR3: TGTGCCAGCAGCACCGGACAGGGTATGGGATTTAACTATGGCTACACCTTC. It encodes CASSTGQGMGFNYGYTF.

This clone was found once. The rearrangement joins TRBV5-1 to TRBJ2-2, with TRBD1 as a possible D gene (5 bases). CDR1 SGHRS and CDR2 YFSETQ come from the germline V gene. Deletions cut 4 bases from V and 6 bases from J, with 19 bases between. The CDR3 contains 16 residues. The CDR3 coding sequence is TGCGCCAGCAGCCCGAACGCGGACATCCGGTCCGGGGAGCTGTTTTTT. Translated: CASSPNADIRSGELFF.

This clone was counted only a few times. V usage is TRBV12-3 or TRBV12-4 and J usage is TRBJ1-2; possibly TRBD1 for D (5 bases). This CDR3 is built from 12 residues. The ends were cut back, 7 bases at V and 8 bases at J, with 14 bases in the middle. CDR3 region: CASNRAGTGYTF. The CDR3, as DNA: TGTGCCAGCAACCGAGCGGGGACCGGCTACACCTTC.

V usage is TRBV3-1 (or the pseudogene TRBV3-2) and J usage is TRBJ2-1; TRBD2 aligns across 7 bases. V trimming: 3 bases; J trimming: 9 bases; junction bases outside the gene matches: 5. Germline-derived CDR1 and CDR2 are LGHDT and YNNKEL (reference sequence). The CDR3 contains 13 residues. The CDR3 region has the DNA TGTGCCAGCAGCCACTACCCGGGGGGTGAGCAGTTCTTC. Translated, it gives CASSHYPGGEQFF.

The gene calls are TRBV4-3 and TRBJ1-3; D unclear. There are 16 residues in the CDR3. The germline V and J ends were trimmed by 0 bases and 3 bases, with 12 bases remaining between them. The germline V gene has CDR1 LGHNA and CDR2 YSLEER. CDR3 in DNA: TGCGCCAGCAGCCAAGACAGCCTACGAGGTGGAAACACCATATATTTT. Amino acids: CASSQDSLRGGNTIYF.

This clone has only a few counts. The J gene is TRBJ1-5, the V gene TRBV19, with D possibly matching TRBD1 (6 bases). Germline CDR1 and CDR2: LNHDA and SQIVND (reference sequence). The V and J ends lost 3 bases and 5 bases respectively, with 14 bases between them. The CDR3 is 15 amino acids. The CDR3 reads CASSISDRKYQPQHF. CDR3 coding DNA: TGTGCCAGTAGTATCTCGGACAGAAAGTATCAGCCCCAGCATTTT.